The next 15 T cell receptor beta chains were all read from a single sample in a study of blood T cells in healthy people across ages. A J-beta primer mix and a sample-barcoded 5' primer were used in a second PCR of roughly 6 to 11 cycles. TCRdb reprocessed the 5' RACE reads via MiXCR and lists one record per CDR3 protein. The sample consists of roughly 1,800,000 distinct CDR3 sequences, roughly 52% of them appearing once. Sample: blood. All receptors derive from a woman in her thirties or forties in good health.

At least ten counts were recorded for this clonotype. This rearrangement joins TRBV7-2 to TRBJ1-2; no reliable D call. V gave up 1 base and J gave up 7 bases, with 13 bases separating them. CDR1 is SGHTA and CDR2 is FQGNSA in the germline V gene. CDR3 length equals 14 residues. The chain's CDR3 is CASSLGRGQVGYTF. The CDR3 coding sequence is TGTGCCAGCAGCTTAGGACGGGGTCAGGTTGGCTACACCTTC.

This clonotype was found many times. The chain uses TRBV7-2 and TRBJ2-7, with 8 bases identical to TRBD2. With 1 base clipped from V and 3 bases from J, the junction kept 2 bases outside the gene matches. The CDR3 loop spans 14 amino acids. Per the germline V gene, CDR1 is SGHTA and CDR2 is FQGNSA. The CDR3 DNA follows: TGTGCCAGCAGCTTAGTGGCGGGAGGCTACGAGCAGTACTTC. Translation: CASSLVAGGYEQYF.

J is TRBJ2-1 and V is TRBV7-9; D might be TRBD2 (6 bases). Trimming cost V 11 bases and J 2 bases, with 16 bases left between them. From germline, CDR1 is SEHNR and CDR2 FQNEAQ (reference sequence). The CDR3 is 14 residues long. The chain's CDR3 is CAFRGGGPYNEQFF. CDR3 coding DNA: TGTGCCTTCCGGGGAGGAGGCCCCTACAATGAGCAGTTCTTC.

V gene TRBV7-9 combines with J gene TRBJ2-5; TRBD1 might be the D (6 bases). V gave up 5 bases and J gave up 1 base, with 17 bases separating them. This CDR3 has 16 amino acids. From germline, CDR1 is SEHNR and CDR2 FQNEAQ (reference sequence). The CDR3 is CASSLGSRGSQETQYF. The CDR3 nucleotides are TGTGCCAGCAGCCTTGGTTCGAGGGGGAGCCAAGAGACCCAGTACTTC.

The genes are TRBV9 and TRBJ1-2; D is undetermined. The ends were cut back, 0 bases at V and 1 base at J, with 4 bases in the middle. Germline values: CDR1 SGDLS, CDR2 YYNGEE. This CDR3 contains 13 residues. CDR3 in DNA: TGTGCCAGCAGCGTAGAGCTTAACTATGGCTACACCTTC. The encoded protein is CASSVELNYGYTF. The full variable domain, rest sourced from reference TRBV9 and TRBJ1-2, is DSGVTQTPKHLITATGQRVTLRCSPRSGDLSVYWYQQSLDQGLQFLIQYYNGEERAKGNILERFSAQQFPDLHSELNLSSLELGDSALYFCASSVELNYGYTFGSGTRLTVV.

This clonotype has only a few counts. The rearrangement uses TRBV25-1 and TRBJ1-2; 8 nucleotides line up with TRBD1. The V gene's germline CDR1 is MGHDK and CDR2 SYGVNS. With 2 bases clipped from V and 6 bases from J, the junction kept 14 bases outside the gene matches. The CDR3 covers 17 residues. The CDR3 loop reads CASSEQAYRTGIDGYTF. The CDR3 DNA sequence: TGTGCCAGCAGTGAACAGGCCTATCGGACAGGGATCGATGGCTACACCTTC.

The CDR3 reads CASSWGGDRGNTGELFF. Written as DNA, the CDR3 is TGTGCCAGCAGTTGGGGGGGGGACAGGGGAAACACCGGGGAGCTGTTTTTT. The chain couples TRBV27 to TRBJ2-2; TRBD1 matches 10 bases. This CDR3 spans 17 amino acids. CDR1 and CDR2 (germline): MNHEY, SMNVEV (reference sequence). Losses at the gene ends were 4 bases for V and 2 bases for J; bases not matched to a gene: 7.

The rearrangement joins TRBV7-2 to TRBJ1-5; no definite D call. Trimming shortened V by 3 bases and J by 2 bases, and 11 bases separated the two germline ends. CDR1 and CDR2 from the germline V gene are SGHTA and FQGNSA. The CDR3 is 15 residues long. The CDR3 reads CASSLVEVRNQPQHF. The DNA for the CDR3 is TGTGCCAGCAGCTTGGTTGAGGTGCGCAATCAGCCCCAGCATTTT.

The CDR3 region is CASSPRGEEYNEQFF. Written as DNA, the CDR3 is TGTGCCAGCAGCCCACGGGGCGAAGAATACAATGAGCAGTTCTTC. The chain links TRBV9 to TRBJ2-1; D could derive from TRBD1 or TRBD2 (5 bases each). Looked up from germline, CDR1 is SGDLS and CDR2 is YYNGEE. CDR3 length equals 15 residues. The germline V and J ends were trimmed by 4 bases and 4 bases, with 15 bases remaining between them. Full variable domain (outside the CDR3, taken from reference TRBV9 and TRBJ2-1): DSGVTQTPKHLITATGQRVTLRCSPRSGDLSVYWYQQSLDQGLQFLIQYYNGEERAKGNILERFSAQQFPDLHSELNLSSLELGDSALYFCASSPRGEEYNEQFFGPGTRLTVL.

Note on this clonotype: One end of the junction does not line up with germline, which may come from a read error. The chain is built from TRBV4-1 and TRBJ1-1; D remains ambiguous. The CDR3 is 13 residues long. CDR1 and CDR2 from the germline V gene are MGHRA and YSYEKL. The CDR3 reads CAGSQVKTGEAFF. The DNA for the CDR3 is TGCGCCGGCAGCCAGGTTAAGACCGGTGAAGCTTTCTTT.

Only a few counts were recorded for this clonotype. V is TRBV20-1 and J is TRBJ2-5; D gene uncertain. Germline CDR1 is DFQATT and CDR2 is SNEGSKA (reference sequence). The CDR3 is made up of 12 amino acids. Trimming took off 3 bases at V and 3 bases at J, with 8 bases between the two ends. CDR3 sequence: CSASIAKETQYF. Here the CDR3 DNA reads TGCAGTGCTAGCATAGCCAAAGAGACCCAGTACTTC.

The chain combines TRBV7-6 with TRBJ2-5; unclear D gene. The DNA matches TRBJ2-4 better at its end, which makes the J call doubtful. CDR1 and CDR2 (germline): SGHVS, FNYEAQ. The CDR3 extends over 14 amino acids. CDR3 coding DNA: TGTGCCAGCATCAAATCGGGTGGTCGAAACATTCAGTACTTC. Residues: CASIKSGGRNIQYF.

The J gene is TRBJ1-2, the V gene TRBV4-3, with 9 bases aligning to TRBD1. Per germline, CDR1 LGHNA and CDR2 YSLEER. CDR3 size: 15 residues. The junction had 4 bases not matched to a gene; V was cut back by 4 bases and J by 1 base. In DNA, the CDR3 is TGCGCCAGCAGCCTCGACAGGGGGTTTAACTATGGCTACACCTTC. Its protein is CASSLDRGFNYGYTF.

The chain uses TRBV7-6 and TRBJ1-1; TRBD1 is a possible D gene (6 bases). Per germline, CDR1 SGHVS and CDR2 FNYEAQ. The CDR3 totals 16 residues. V lost 5 bases and J 6 bases, leaving 22 bases between the germline ends. The CDR3 sequence: CASSPEPGRGLPEAFF. The CDR3, as DNA: TGTGCCAGCAGCCCCGAACCGGGACGGGGGCTGCCTGAAGCTTTCTTT.

DNA for the CDR3: TGTGCCACCAGTGATCGACTCTCCCAAGAGACCCAGTACTTC. Its translation is CATSDRLSQETQYF. This rearrangement joins TRBV24-1 to TRBJ2-5; no reliable D call. V gave up 3 bases and J gave up 1 base, with 8 bases separating them. Germline V lookup: CDR1 KGHDR, CDR2 SFDVKD. This CDR3 spans 14 amino acids.